Presented here are 9 T cell receptor beta chains from one specimen sequenced in a study of blood T cell repertoires in COVID-19. Data came from immunoSEQ multiplex PCR; TCRdb stores just in-frame clones and leaves some out. In the table there are about 330,000 clones, around 90% of which are singletons. The sample taken for sequencing was PBMCs or T cells enriched from blood (not recorded which). Source of these receptors: a man aged 25 to 45 who had recovered from COVID-19.

The V gene is TRBV7-9, the J gene TRBJ1-2, with 8 nucleotides matching TRBD1. The germline gives CDR1 SEHNR, CDR2 FQNEAQ (reference sequence). The CDR3 is 14 amino acids. With V trimmed by 4 bases and J by 1 base, 2 bases remained unmatched. The CDR3 spells CASSSGQDNYGYTF. In DNA form, the CDR3 reads TGTGCCAGCAGCTCGGGACAGGATAACTATGGCTACACCTTC. The complete variable domain, with remaining parts taken from reference TRBV7-9 and TRBJ1-2, reads DTGVSQNPRHKITKRGQNVTFRCDPISEHNRLYWYRQTLGQGPEFLTYFQNEAQLEKSRLLSDRFSAERPKGSFSTLEIQRTEQGDSAMYLCASSSGQDNYGYTFGSGTRLTVV.

This chain connects TRBV20-1 to TRBJ1-4; D not certain. The CDR3 runs to 13 residues. The germline V and J ends were trimmed by 3 bases and 8 bases, with 13 bases remaining between them. CDR1 DFQATT and CDR2 SNEGSKA come from the germline V gene (reference sequence). The CDR3, as DNA: TGCAGTGCTAGTTACGGGGTGGGAGAAAAACTGTTTTTT. This encodes CSASYGVGEKLFF.

Points on this clone: The sample contains more than one DNA sequence encoding this CDR3. The gene calls are TRBV12-3 or TRBV12-4 and TRBJ2-7; a weak D match, TRBD1 (5 bases). Between the trimmed V and J ends, which lost 1 base and 4 bases, there was a span of 8 bases. This CDR3 has 13 residues. CDR3 sequence (DNA): TGTGCCAGCAGTTTAGGCAGGGATTACGAGCAGTACTTC. It yields the protein CASSLGRDYEQYF.

The chain combines TRBV19 with TRBJ1-2; TRBD1 matches 10 bases. CDR3 length: 14 amino acids. With V trimmed by 4 bases and J by 6 bases, 5 bases remained unmatched. In germline, CDR1 is LNHDA, CDR2 SQIVND (reference sequence). The CDR3 DNA reads TGTGCCAGTAGTACCCCGACAGGGGGCCATGGCTACACCTTC. Its translation is CASSTPTGGHGYTF.

The chain employs TRBV6-5 and TRBJ1-6; no firm D call. Trimming took off 2 bases at V and 8 bases at J, with 10 bases between the two ends. The CDR3 consists of 14 residues. The germline V gene encodes CDR1 MNHEY and CDR2 SVGAGI. The CDR3 here is CASSYVAMDSPLHF. In nucleotides, the CDR3 is TGTGCCAGCAGTTACGTAGCTATGGATTCACCCCTCCACTTT.

The genes are TRBV9 and TRBJ1-5, with D unresolved. V gave up 5 bases and J gave up 2 bases, with 8 bases separating them. CDR3 size: 13 residues. Germline V gives CDR1 SGDLS, CDR2 YYNGEE. The CDR3 bases are TGTGCCAGCAGTGGCGGTGGCAATCAGCCCCAGCATTTT. Its protein is CASSGGGNQPQHF.

The genes are TRBV25-1 and TRBJ2-2; 7 nucleotides line up with TRBD1. Per germline, CDR1 MGHDK and CDR2 SYGVNS. CDR3 size: 13 residues. J lost 5 bases, V lost 5 bases, and 2 bases had no gene match. CDR3 in DNA: TGTGCCAGCAGTAGGGGGCAAACCGGGGAGCTGTTTTTT. It is translated as CASSRGQTGELFF.

The chain is built from TRBV30 and TRBJ1-5, with TRBD1 identical over 7 bases. V shed 2 bases, J shed 4 bases, and the junction held 2 bases outside the gene matches. This CDR3 spans 13 amino acids. Germline lookup yields CDR1 GTSNPN and CDR2 SVGIG (reference sequence). CDR3 nucleotide sequence: TGTGCCTGGAGTATGACAGGGAATCAGCCCCAGCATTTT. It specifies CAWSMTGNQPQHF.

This chain connects TRBV21-1 to TRBJ2-1; the tabulated D call, TRBD1, remains unverified against the DNA. TRBV21-1 is recorded as a pseudogene. The CDR3 has 15 residues. The CDR3 is CASSKSSQGYNEQFF. The CDR3 DNA sequence: TGTGCCAGCAGCAAATCCAGCCAGGGGTACAATGAGCAGTTCTTC.